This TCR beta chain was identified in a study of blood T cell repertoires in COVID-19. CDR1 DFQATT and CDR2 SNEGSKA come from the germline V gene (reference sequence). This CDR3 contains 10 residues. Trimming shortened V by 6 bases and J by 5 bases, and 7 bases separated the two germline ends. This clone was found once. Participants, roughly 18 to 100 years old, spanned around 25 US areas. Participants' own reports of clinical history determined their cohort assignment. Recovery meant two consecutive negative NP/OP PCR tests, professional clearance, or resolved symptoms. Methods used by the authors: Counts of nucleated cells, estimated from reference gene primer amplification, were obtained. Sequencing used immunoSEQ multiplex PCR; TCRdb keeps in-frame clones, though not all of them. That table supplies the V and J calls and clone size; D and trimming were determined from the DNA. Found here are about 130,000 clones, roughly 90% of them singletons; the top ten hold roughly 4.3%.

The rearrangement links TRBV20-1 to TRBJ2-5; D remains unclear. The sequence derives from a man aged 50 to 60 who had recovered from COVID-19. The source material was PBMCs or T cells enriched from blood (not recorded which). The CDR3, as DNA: TGCAGTGCATTGGGCGAGACCCAGTACTTC. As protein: CSALGETQYF.